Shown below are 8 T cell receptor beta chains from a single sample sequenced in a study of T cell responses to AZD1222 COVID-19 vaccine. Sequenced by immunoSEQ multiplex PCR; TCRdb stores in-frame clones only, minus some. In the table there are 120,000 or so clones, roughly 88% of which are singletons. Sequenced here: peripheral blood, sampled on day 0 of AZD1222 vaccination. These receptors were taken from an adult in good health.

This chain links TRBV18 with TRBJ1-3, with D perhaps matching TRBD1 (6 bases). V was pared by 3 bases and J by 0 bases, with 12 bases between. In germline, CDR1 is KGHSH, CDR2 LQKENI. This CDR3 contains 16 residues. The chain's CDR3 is CASSPAGVFSGNTIYF. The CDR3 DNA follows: TGTGCCAGCTCACCCGCAGGGGTTTTCTCTGGAAACACCATATATTTT. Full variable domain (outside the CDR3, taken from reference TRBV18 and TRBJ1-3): NAGVMQNPRHLVRRRGQEARLRCSPMKGHSHVYWYRQLPEEGLKFMVYLQKENIIDESGMPKERFSAEFPKEGPSILRIQQVVRGDSAAYFCASSPAGVFSGNTIYFGEGSWLTVV.

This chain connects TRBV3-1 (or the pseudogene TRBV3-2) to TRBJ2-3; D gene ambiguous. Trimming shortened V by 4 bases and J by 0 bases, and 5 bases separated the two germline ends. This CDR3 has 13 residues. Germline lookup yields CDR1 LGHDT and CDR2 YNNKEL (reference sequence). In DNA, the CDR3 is TGTGCCAGCAGCCCCTTTAGCACAGATACGCAGTATTTT. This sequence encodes CASSPFSTDTQYF.

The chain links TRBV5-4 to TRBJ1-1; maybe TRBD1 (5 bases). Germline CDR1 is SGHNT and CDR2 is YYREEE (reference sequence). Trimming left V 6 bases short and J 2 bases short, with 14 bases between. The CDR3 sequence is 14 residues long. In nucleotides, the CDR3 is TGTGCCAGCACAATTGGGACCAGCAACACTGAAGCTTTCTTT. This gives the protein CASTIGTSNTEAFF.

For the CDR3, the DNA is TGTGCCACCAGCAGAGGCCCTGGGCGGGAGGACTTCGAGCAGTACTTC. It encodes CATSRGPGREDFEQYF. The V call is TRBV15, the J call TRBJ2-7; TRBD2 aligns across 8 bases. The CDR3 sequence is 16 residues long. Germline V lookup: CDR1 LNHNV, CDR2 YYDKDF (reference sequence). Unmatched junction bases numbered 11, after V lost 1 base and J lost 6 bases.

CDR3 in DNA: TGTGCCATCAGTGAGTCGACCGGACAGAAAGAGACCCAGTACTTC. Residues: CAISESTGQKETQYF. The genes are TRBV10-3 and TRBJ2-5; possibly TRBD1 for D (6 bases). The germline gives CDR1 ENHRY, CDR2 SYGVKD. The V end lost 0 bases, the J end lost 3 bases, and 11 bases lay between the germline ends. The CDR3 runs to 15 residues.

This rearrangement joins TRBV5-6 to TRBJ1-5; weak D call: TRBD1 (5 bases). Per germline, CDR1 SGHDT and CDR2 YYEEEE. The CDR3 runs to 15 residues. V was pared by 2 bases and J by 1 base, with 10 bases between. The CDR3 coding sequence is TGTGCCAGCAGCTTTGGGGGTGGGAGCAATCAGCCCCAGCATTTT. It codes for CASSFGGGSNQPQHF.

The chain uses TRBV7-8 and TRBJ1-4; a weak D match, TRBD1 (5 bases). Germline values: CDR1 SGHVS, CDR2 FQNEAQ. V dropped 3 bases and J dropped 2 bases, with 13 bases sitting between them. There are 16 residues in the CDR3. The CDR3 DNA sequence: TGTGCCAGCAGCTTTGGCCAGGGCCTCACTAATGAAAAACTGTTTTTT. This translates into CASSFGQGLTNEKLFF.

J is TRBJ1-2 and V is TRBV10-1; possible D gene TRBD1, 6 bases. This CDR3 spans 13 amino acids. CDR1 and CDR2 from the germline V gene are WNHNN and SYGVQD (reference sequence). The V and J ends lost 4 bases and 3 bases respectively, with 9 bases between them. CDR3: CASSAGQYYGYTF. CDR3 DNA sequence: TGCGCCAGCAGTGCAGGACAGTACTATGGCTACACCTTC.